Listed below are T cell receptor beta chains from one sample, sequenced in a study of identical twins. In TCRdb, the 5' RACE reads were re-called with MiXCR into one record per CDR3 protein. The sample lists 550,000 to 700,000 distinct CDR3 sequences, less than 25% seen once, with 4.3% in the top ten. This sample was shared with a second study, whose subject was T cells expressing NK-cell markers.

Specimen: PBMCs. Source of these receptors: a woman between 18 and 29 years old in good health. CDR3s include the opening cysteine and the closing phenylalanine or tryptophan. The D gene is left open where the match is weak. Expanded clones are given a class, and other clones once, few, many or no size at all.

j_call v_call clone_size d_call cdr3_length cdr3_nt cdr3_aa
TRBJ2-1 TRBV7-9 . TRBD2 15 TGTGCCAGCAGCCTTGGACTAGCGGAAAACAATGAGCAGTTCTTC CASSLGLAENNEQFF
TRBJ1-2 TRBV12-3/TRBV12-4 . . 8 TGTGCCAGCTGGGGGGCGACCTTC CASWGATF
TRBJ2-5 TRBV4-1 once . 17 TGCGCCAGCAGCCAAGATGGGGTAGCCCGACCCCAAGAGACCCAGTACTTC CASSQDGVARPQETQYF
TRBJ2-4 TRBV12-5 few . 16 TGTGCTAGTGGTCCATCCGAGGGGGAAGCCAAAAACATTCAGTACTTC CASGPSEGEAKNIQYF
TRBJ2-1 TRBV5-1 few TRBD2 18 TGCGCCAGCAGCTCAGAGGGACGCGGGGGGGCCTCCTACAATGAGCAGTTCTTC CASSSEGRGGASYNEQFF
TRBJ1-4 TRBV5-1 . TRBD1 14 TGCGCCAGCAGCGCGACAGGGATTGGTGAAAAACTGTTTTTT CASSATGIGEKLFF
TRBJ2-7 TRBV7-2 few TRBD2 15 TGTGCCAGCAGCTTAGTAGGCGGGAGGGATAACGAGCAGTACTTC CASSLVGGRDNEQYF
TRBJ2-7 TRBV4-3 . . 15 TGCGCCAGCAGCCAAGATTTTGGCGGTTCCTACGAGCAGTACTTC CASSQDFGGSYEQYF
TRBJ1-1 TRBV14 . . 11 TGTGCCAGCAGCCAAGGGTGGGAAACCTTCTTT CASSQGWETFF
TRBJ2-2 TRBV12-3/TRBV12-4 . . 16 TGTGCCAGCAGTCCCCTCTGGCCTGGGGGCGCCGGGGAGCTGTTTTTT CASSPLWPGGAGELFF
TRBJ1-1 TRBV5-1 many . 12 TGCGCCAGCAGCACAGGACAGCTTGAAGCTTTCTTT CASSTGQLEAFF
TRBJ2-3 TRBV5-1 . TRBD1 16 TGCGCCAGCAGCAGAACGATGGGACAGGGGGTAGATACGCAGTATTTT CASSRTMGQGVDTQYF
TRBJ2-5 TRBV20-1 . . 14 TGCAGTGCTAGCCCTAGGTTTATAGGAGAGACCCAGTACTTC CSASPRFIGETQYF
TRBJ2-2 TRBV20-1 few TRBD1 13 TGCAGTGCGAGCGGACAGGGTTGGGGGGAGCTGTTTTTT CSASGQGWGELFF
TRBJ1-5 TRBV6-5 . . 13 TGTGCCAGCAGATTATACTTAAAGCAGCCCCAGCATTTT CASRLYLKQPQHF
TRBJ1-4 TRBV29-1 . TRBD1 13 TGCAGCGTTCGGACAGGGACTAATGAAAAACTGTTTTTT CSVRTGTNEKLFF
TRBJ2-3 TRBV19 . . 15 TGTGCCAGCCTTGACAGACCTTCTAGCACAGATACGCAGTATTTT CASLDRPSSTDTQYF
TRBJ2-3 TRBV10-3 many . 15 TGTGCCATCAGTGAGCCCCGGAATAGCACAGATACGCAGTATTTT CAISEPRNSTDTQYF
TRBJ2-7 TRBV20-1 few . 14 TGCAGTGCTAGAGATTATGGGTTCTCCTACGAGCAGTACTTC CSARDYGFSYEQYF
TRBJ2-1 TRBV10-3 few . 13 TGTACCATTCGGCCCCCGTATGGCAATGAGCAGTTCTTC CTIRPPYGNEQFF
TRBJ2-3 TRBV5-1 . . 13 TGCGCCAGCAGAGGGGCTTCGGCAGATACGCAGTATTTT CASRGASADTQYF
TRBJ1-1 TRBV11-2 . . 13 TGTGCCAGCAGCGAACAGGGTTTGACTGAAGCTTTCTTT CASSEQGLTEAFF
TRBJ2-1 TRBV11-2 . . 16 TGTGCCAGCAGCCGTTTGCACTCAGGCTCCTACAATGAGCAGTTCTTC CASSRLHSGSYNEQFF
TRBJ2-7 TRBV29-1 . . 13 TGCAGCGTTGTTAAGGGGTACACGGGGGAGCAGTACTTC CSVVKGYTGEQYF
TRBJ2-1 TRBV5-1 few TRBD2 17 TGCGCCAGCAGCTTAGGTGGGACTAGCGACTCCTACAATGAGCAGTTCTTC CASSLGGTSDSYNEQFF
TRBJ2-5 TRBV7-3 . . 14 TGTGCCAGCAGCTTAAGCGGGGAGGTGGGGACCCAGTACTTC CASSLSGEVGTQYF
TRBJ2-6 TRBV15 . . 15 TGTGCCACCAGCGCTGACCCGGGACTCGCAAGGCGTCTGACTTTC CATSADPGLARRLTF
TRBJ2-7 TRBV5-1 few TRBD2 13 TGCGCCAGCAGCCCCGCTAGCGGTTTCGAGCAGTACTTC CASSPASGFEQYF
TRBJ2-3 TRBV20-1 few TRBD2 15 TGCAGTGCTAGAGTGACTAGCGGACGCACAGATACGCAGTATTTT CSARVTSGRTDTQYF
TRBJ2-7 TRBV9 . . 15 TGTGCCAGCAGCGTAGGGACAGTGCTGTCCTACGAGCAGTACTTC CASSVGTVLSYEQYF
TRBJ2-6 TRBV7-8 few . 18 TGTGCCAGCAGCAACCTGAACCAGCCAACCTCTGGGGCCAACGTCCTGACTTTC CASSNLNQPTSGANVLTF
TRBJ1-2 TRBV29-1 few TRBD1 17 TGCAGCGTTGACCGGGACAGCTTGGCTTTAGCTAACTATGGCTACACCTTC CSVDRDSLALANYGYTF
TRBJ1-1 TRBV7-9 . . 16 TGTGCCAGCAGCTTACATCGAGCAGGAGGGAACACTGAAGCTTTCTTT CASSLHRAGGNTEAFF
TRBJ1-1 TRBV4-2 few . 15 TGTGCCAGCAGCCAATCCCGAGGGGGTGACACTGAAGCTTTCTTT CASSQSRGGDTEAFF
TRBJ1-5 TRBV10-3 . TRBD1 14 TGTGCCATCAGTGAGGGACAGGGTAATCAGCCCCAGCATTTT CAISEGQGNQPQHF
TRBJ1-4 TRBV20-1 . . 14 TGCAGTGCTAGTGGTGTCGCGGCTAATGAAAAACTGTTTTTT CSASGVAANEKLFF